This T cell receptor (beta chain) was obtained from a study of shared clonotypes between healthy human individuals. Repertoires were generated with immunoSEQ multiplex PCR, while TCRdb's copy carries only in-frame clones and drops some. This table holds 2.3 million or so clones, 90% to 95% found once. Germline-derived CDR1 and CDR2 are SEHNR and FQNEAQ (reference sequence). The V gene end was trimmed by 4 bases and the J gene end by 5 bases; junction bases not matched to a gene: 8. The CDR3 loop spans 15 amino acids. Sequenced material: naive CD4+ T cells from PBMCs. Subset given: CD45RA+ positively selected. V usage is TRBV7-9 and J usage is TRBJ1-1, with TRBD1 matching over 9 bases. The sequence was obtained from a young man in good health. Some clones in this sample may be carry-over from other donors' samples. The CDR3 nucleotides are TGTGCCAGCAGCTCAATACAGGGGGCCCAAACTGAAGCTTTCTTT. Amino acid sequence: CASSSIQGAQTEAFF.